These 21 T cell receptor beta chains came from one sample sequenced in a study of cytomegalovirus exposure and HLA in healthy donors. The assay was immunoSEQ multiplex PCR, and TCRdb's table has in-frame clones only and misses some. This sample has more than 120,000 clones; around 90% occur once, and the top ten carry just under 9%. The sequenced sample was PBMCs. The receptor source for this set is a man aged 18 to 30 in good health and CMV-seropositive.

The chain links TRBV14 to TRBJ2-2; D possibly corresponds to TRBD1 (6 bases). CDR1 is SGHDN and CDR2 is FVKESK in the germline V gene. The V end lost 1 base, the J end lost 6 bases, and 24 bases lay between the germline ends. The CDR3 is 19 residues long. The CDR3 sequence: CASSQVDPPLAGVPGELFF. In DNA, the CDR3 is TGTGCCAGCAGCCAAGTCGACCCCCCCCTGGCAGGGGTCCCCGGGGAGCTGTTTTTT.

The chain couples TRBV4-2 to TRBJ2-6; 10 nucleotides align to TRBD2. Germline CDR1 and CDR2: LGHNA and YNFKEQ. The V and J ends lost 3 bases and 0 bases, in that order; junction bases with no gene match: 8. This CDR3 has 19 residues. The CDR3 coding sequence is TGTGCCAGCAGCCAGGATGTAGCGGGGGGTTCCTCTGGGGCCAACGTCCTGACTTTC. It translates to CASSQDVAGGSSGANVLTF.

The CDR3 reads CASSSNGGNEQYF. DNA for the CDR3: TGTGCCAGCAGTTCAAACGGGGGTAACGAGCAGTACTTC. V and J are TRBV6-5 and TRBJ2-7; tentative D call: TRBD2 (6 bases). This CDR3 spans 13 amino acids. Germline CDR1 MNHEY, CDR2 SVGAGI. V lost 4 bases, J lost 5 bases, and 12 bases lay in between.

The CDR3: CASSRQHRVTEQYF. CDR3 DNA: TGTGCCAGCAGCCGACAGCATCGGGTCACCGAGCAGTACTTC. This chain connects TRBV14 to TRBJ2-7, with a possible D match to TRBD1 (5 bases). Germline loops: CDR1 SGHDN, CDR2 FVKESK. The V end was cut by 4 bases, the J end by 6 bases, with 16 bases between. This CDR3 spans 14 amino acids. The variable domain in full, with the rest retrieved from reference TRBV14 and TRBJ2-7, is EAGVTQFPSHSVIEKGQTVTLRCDPISGHDNLYWYRRVMGKEIKFLLHFVKESKQDESGMPNNRFLAERTGGTYSTLKVQPAELEDSGVYFCASSRQHRVTEQYFGPGTRLTVT.

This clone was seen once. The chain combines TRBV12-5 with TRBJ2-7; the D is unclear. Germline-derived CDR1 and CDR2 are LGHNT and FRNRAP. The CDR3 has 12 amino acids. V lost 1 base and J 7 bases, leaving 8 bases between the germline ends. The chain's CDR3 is CASGLGTREQYF. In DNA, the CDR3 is TGTGCTAGTGGTTTGGGTACTCGGGAGCAGTACTTC.

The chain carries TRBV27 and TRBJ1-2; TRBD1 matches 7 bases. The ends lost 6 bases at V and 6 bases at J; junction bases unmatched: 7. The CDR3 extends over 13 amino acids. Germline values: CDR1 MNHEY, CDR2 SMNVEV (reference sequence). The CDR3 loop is CASSPTGEDGYTF. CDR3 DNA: TGTGCCAGCAGCCCTACAGGGGAGGATGGCTACACCTTC.

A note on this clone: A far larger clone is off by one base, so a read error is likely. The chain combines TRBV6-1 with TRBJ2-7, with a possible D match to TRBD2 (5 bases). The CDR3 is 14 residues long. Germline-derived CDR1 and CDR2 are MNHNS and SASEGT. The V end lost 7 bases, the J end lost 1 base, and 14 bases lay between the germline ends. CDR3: CASKSSPASYEQYF. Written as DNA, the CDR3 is TGTGCCAGCAAGTCTAGCCCCGCTTCCTACGAGCAGTACTTC.

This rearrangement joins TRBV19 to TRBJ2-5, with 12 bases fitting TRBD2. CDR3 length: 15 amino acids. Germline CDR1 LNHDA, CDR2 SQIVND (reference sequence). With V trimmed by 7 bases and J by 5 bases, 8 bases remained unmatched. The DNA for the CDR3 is TGTGCCAGTAATGTCCTAGCGGGAGGGCCGGAGACCCAGTACTTC. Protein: CASNVLAGGPETQYF. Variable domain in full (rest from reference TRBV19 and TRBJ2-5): DGGITQSPKYLFRKEGQNVTLSCEQNLNHDAMYWYRQDPGQGLRLIYYSQIVNDFQKGDIAEGYSVSREKKESFPLTVTSAQKNPTAFYLCASNVLAGGPETQYFGPGTRLLVL.

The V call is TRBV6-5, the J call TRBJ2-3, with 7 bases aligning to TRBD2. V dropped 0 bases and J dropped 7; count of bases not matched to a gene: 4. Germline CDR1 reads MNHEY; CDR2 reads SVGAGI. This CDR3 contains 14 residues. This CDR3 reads CASSYSRLAHTQYF. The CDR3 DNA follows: TGTGCCAGCAGTTACTCGCGACTAGCTCATACGCAGTATTTT.

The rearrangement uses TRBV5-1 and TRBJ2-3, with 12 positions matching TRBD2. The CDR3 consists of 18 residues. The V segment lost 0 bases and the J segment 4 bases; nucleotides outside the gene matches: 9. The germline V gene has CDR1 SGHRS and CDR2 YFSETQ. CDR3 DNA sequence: TGCGCCAGCAGCTTGGAGTCTAGCGGGAGGGCCAGTGCAGATACGCAGTATTTT. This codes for CASSLESSGRASADTQYF.

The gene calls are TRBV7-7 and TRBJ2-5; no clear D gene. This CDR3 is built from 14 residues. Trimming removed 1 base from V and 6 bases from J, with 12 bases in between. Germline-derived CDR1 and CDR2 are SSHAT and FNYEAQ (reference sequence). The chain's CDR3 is CASSLVLDAKTQYF. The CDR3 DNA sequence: TGTGCCAGCAGCTTAGTTCTAGATGCAAAGACCCAGTACTTC.

CDR3 in amino acids: CASSPTGGMEETQYF. CDR3 nucleotide sequence: TGTGCCAGCAGTCCCACGGGGGGCATGGAGGAGACCCAGTACTTC. The V call is TRBV7-9, the J call TRBJ2-5, with D perhaps TRBD2 (7 bases). The V end lost 6 bases, the J end lost 5 bases, and 19 bases lay between the germline ends. In germline, CDR1 is SEHNR, CDR2 FQNEAQ (reference sequence). The CDR3 covers 15 residues.

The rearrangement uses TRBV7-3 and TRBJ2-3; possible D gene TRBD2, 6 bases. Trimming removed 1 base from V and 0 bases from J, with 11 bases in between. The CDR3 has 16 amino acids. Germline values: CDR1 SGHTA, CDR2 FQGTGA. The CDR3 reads CASSLRRGGSTDTQYF. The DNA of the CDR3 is TGTGCCAGCAGCTTAAGGCGGGGCGGTAGCACAGATACGCAGTATTTT.

CDR3 sequence (DNA): TGTGCCAGCAGCCAAGATATCGGAGCGGGATATGGGGGGACCCAGTACTTC. This encodes CASSQDIGAGYGGTQYF. The rearrangement joins TRBV14 to TRBJ2-5; 7 bases map to TRBD2. This CDR3 comprises 17 residues. The V and J ends lost 0 bases and 7 bases, in that order; junction bases with no gene match: 14. Looked up from germline, CDR1 is SGHDN and CDR2 is FVKESK.

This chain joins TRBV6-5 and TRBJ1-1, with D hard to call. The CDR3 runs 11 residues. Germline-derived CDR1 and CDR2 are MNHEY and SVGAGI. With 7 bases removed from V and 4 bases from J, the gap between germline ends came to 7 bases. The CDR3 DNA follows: TGTGCCAGCACGAGATTCACTGAAGCTTTCTTT. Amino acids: CASTRFTEAFF.

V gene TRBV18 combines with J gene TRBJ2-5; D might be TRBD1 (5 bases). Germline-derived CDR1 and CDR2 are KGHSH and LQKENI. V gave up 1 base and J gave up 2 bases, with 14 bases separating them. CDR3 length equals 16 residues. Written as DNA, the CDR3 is TGTGCCAGCTCACCACTGCAGGGAACCACTCAAGAGACCCAGTACTTC. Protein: CASSPLQGTTQETQYF.

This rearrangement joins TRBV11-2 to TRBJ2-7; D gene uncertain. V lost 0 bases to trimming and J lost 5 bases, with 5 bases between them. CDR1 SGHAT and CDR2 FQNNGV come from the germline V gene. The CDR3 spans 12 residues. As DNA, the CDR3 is TGTGCCAGCAGCTTAGATCGGGACGAGCAGTACTTC. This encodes CASSLDRDEQYF.

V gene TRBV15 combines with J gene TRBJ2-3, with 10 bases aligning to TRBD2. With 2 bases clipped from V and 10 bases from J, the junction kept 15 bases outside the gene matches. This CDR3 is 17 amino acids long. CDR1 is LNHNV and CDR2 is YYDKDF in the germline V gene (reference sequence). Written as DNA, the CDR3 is TGTGCCACCAGCAGACTTCTAGCGGGAGAGACCGGTCGGGCGCAGTATTTT. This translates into CATSRLLAGETGRAQYF.

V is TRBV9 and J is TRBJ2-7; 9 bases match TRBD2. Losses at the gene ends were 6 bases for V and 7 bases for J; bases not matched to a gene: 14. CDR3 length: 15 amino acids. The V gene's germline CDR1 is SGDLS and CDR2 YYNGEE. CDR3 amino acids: CASTQAGGWSEEQYF. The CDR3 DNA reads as TGTGCCAGCACCCAAGCGGGGGGCTGGTCGGAGGAGCAGTACTTC.

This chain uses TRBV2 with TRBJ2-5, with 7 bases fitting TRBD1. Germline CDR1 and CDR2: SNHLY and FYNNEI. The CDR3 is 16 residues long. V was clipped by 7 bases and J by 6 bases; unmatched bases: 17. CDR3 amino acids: CASNPRRDSIVQTQYF. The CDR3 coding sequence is TGTGCCAGCAACCCCCGCCGGGACAGTATAGTCCAGACCCAGTACTTC.

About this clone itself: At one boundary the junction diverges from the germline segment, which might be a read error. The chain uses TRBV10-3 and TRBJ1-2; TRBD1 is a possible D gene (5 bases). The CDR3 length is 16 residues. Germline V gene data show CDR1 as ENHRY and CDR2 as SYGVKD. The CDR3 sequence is CAISFERTPNGGPSRF. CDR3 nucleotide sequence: TGTGCCATCAGTTTCGAACGGACACCGAACGGGGGACCGAGCCGCTTC.